This T cell receptor beta chain was retrieved from a study of blood T cell repertoires in COVID-19. The count of this clone is one. Original handling: Reference gene primer amplification yielded estimated nucleated cell counts. Sequencing was performed with immunoSEQ multiplex PCR; in TCRdb, only in-frame clones are kept and a portion is missing. V, J and clone size are those of that table, while D and trimming were read from the DNA. The table records a few hundred thousand clones, roughly 91% of them present only once. The length of the CDR3 is 13 residues. V shed 8 bases and J shed 6 bases, with 14 bases lying between them. CDR1 is LNHNV and CDR2 is YYDKDF in the germline V gene (reference sequence).

Sample: peripheral blood. The V gene is TRBV15, the J gene TRBJ1-5, with D maybe TRBD1 (6 bases). This receptor was identified in a woman aged 25 to 39 with COVID-19, enrolled during active disease. This CDR3 is CATRNDRSQPQHF. The DNA for the CDR3 is TGTGCCACCCGCAATGACAGGTCTCAGCCCCAGCATTTT.